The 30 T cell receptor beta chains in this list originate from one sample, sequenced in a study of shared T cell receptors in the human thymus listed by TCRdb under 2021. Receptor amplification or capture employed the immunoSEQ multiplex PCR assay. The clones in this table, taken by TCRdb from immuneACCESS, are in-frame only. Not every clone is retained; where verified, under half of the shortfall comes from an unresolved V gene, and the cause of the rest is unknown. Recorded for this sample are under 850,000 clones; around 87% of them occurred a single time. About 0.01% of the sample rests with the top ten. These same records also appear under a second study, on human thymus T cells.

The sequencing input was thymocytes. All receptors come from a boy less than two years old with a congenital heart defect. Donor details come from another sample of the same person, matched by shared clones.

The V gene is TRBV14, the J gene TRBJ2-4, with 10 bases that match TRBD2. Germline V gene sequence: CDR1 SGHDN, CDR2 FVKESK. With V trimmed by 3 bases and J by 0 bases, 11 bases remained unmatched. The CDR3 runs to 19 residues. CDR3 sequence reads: CASSQRLAGKELAKNIQYF. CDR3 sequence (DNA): TGTGCCAGCAGCCAGCGACTAGCGGGTAAAGAGCTAGCCAAAAACATTCAGTACTTC.

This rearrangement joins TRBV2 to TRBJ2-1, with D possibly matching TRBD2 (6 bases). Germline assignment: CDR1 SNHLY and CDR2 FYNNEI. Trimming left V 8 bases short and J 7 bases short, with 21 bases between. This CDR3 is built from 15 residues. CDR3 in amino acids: CASPPQGRGRNEQFF. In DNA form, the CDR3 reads TGTGCCAGCCCCCCCCAAGGCCGGGGGAGAAATGAGCAGTTCTTC.

CDR3 in DNA: TGTGCCAGCAGCTCTCCCCTCCGGGGGAACACTGAAGCTTTCTTT. Translating it yields CASSSPLRGNTEAFF. The V call is TRBV11-3, the J call TRBJ1-1; D unresolved. The CDR3 length is 15 residues. Germline CDR1 and CDR2: SGHNT and YENEEA. V was clipped by 4 bases and J by 1 base, with 13 bases between them.

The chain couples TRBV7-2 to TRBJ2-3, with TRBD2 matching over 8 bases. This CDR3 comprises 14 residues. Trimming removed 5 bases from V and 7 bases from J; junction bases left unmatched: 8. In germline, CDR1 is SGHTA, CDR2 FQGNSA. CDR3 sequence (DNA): TGTGCCAGCAGCCCGAGGTCGGGGGGGAATACGCAGTATTTT. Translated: CASSPRSGGNTQYF.

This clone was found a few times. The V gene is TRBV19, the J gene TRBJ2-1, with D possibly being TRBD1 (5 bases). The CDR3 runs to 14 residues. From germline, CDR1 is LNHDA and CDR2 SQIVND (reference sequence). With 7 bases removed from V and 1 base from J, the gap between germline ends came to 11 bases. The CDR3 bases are TGTGCCAGTATGCGGACATCATCCTACAATGAGCAGTTCTTC. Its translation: CASMRTSSYNEQFF.

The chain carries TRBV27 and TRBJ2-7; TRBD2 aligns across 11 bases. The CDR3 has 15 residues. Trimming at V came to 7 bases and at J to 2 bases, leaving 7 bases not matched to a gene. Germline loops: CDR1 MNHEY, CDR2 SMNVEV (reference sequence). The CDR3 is CASILSGRVAYEQYF. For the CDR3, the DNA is TGTGCCAGCATACTTAGCGGGAGGGTCGCCTACGAGCAGTACTTC.

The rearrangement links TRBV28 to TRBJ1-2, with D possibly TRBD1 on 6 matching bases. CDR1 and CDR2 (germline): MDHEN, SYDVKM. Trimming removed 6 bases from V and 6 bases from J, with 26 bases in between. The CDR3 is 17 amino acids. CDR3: CASSPATQGRGQDGYTF. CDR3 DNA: TGTGCCAGCAGCCCCGCTACTCAGGGGAGGGGACAAGATGGCTACACCTTC.

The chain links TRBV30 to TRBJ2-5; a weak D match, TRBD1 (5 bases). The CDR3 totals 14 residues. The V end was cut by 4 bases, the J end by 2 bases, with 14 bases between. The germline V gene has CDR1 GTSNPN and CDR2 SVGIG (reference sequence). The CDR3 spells CAWTTRTRQETQYF. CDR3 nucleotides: TGTGCCTGGACGACTCGGACAAGACAAGAGACCCAGTACTTC. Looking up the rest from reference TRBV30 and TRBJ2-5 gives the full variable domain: SQTIHQWPATLVQPVGSPLSLECTVEGTSNPNLYWYRQAAGRGLQLLFYSVGIGQISSEVPQNLSASRPQDRQFILSSKKLLLSDSGFYLCAWTTRTRQETQYFGPGTRLLVL.

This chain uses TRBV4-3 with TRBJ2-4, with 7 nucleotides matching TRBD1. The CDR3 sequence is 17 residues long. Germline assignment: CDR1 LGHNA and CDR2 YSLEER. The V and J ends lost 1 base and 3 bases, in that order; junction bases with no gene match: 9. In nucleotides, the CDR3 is TGCGCCAGCAGCCAAGTTACAGGGGCCCTACTCAAAAACATTCAGTACTTC. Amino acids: CASSQVTGALLKNIQYF.

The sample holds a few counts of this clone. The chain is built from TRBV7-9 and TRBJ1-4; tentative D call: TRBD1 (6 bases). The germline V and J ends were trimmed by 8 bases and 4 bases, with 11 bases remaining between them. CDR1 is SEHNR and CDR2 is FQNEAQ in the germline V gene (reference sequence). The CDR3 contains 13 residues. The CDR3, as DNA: TGTGCCAGCTCCAGACAGGTTAATGAAAAACTGTTTTTT. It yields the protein CASSRQVNEKLFF. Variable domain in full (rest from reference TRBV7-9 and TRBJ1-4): DTGVSQNPRHKITKRGQNVTFRCDPISEHNRLYWYRQTLGQGPEFLTYFQNEAQLEKSRLLSDRFSAERPKGSFSTLEIQRTEQGDSAMYLCASSRQVNEKLFFGSGTQLSVL.

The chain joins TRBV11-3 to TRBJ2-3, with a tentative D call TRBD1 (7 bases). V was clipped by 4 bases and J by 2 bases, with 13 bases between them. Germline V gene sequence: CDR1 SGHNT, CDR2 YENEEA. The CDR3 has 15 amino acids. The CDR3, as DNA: TGTGCCAGCAGCTCGGGACAGCGGGCCACAGATACGCAGTATTTT. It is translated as CASSSGQRATDTQYF.

The CDR3, as DNA: TGTGCCAGCAGCTTAGCCGCAACAGGGAAGAATGGCTACACCTTC. It encodes CASSLAATGKNGYTF. The rearrangement uses TRBV7-9 and TRBJ1-2, with D possibly being TRBD1 (6 bases). The CDR3 is made up of 15 amino acids. Trimming removed 0 bases from V and 6 bases from J, with 14 bases in between. Germline V lookup: CDR1 SEHNR, CDR2 FQNEAQ (reference sequence). The whole variable domain, filled in from reference TRBV7-9 and TRBJ1-2, reads DTGVSQNPRHKITKRGQNVTFRCDPISEHNRLYWYRQTLGQGPEFLTYFQNEAQLEKSRLLSDRFSAERPKGSFSTLEIQRTEQGDSAMYLCASSLAATGKNGYTFGSGTRLTVV.

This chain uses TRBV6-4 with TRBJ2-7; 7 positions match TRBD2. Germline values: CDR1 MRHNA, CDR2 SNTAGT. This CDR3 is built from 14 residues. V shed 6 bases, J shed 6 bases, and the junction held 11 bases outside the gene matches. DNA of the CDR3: TGTGCCAGCAGATCCACTGGCGGGAGCTGCGAGCAGTACTTC. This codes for CASRSTGGSCEQYF.

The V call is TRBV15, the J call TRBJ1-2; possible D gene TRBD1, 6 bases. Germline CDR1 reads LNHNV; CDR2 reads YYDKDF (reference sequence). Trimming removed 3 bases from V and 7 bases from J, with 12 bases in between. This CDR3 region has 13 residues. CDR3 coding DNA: TGTGCCACCAGCAGCAAAGACAGGTTTGGCTACACCTTC. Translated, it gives CATSSKDRFGYTF. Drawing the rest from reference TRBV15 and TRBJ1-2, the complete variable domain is DAMVIQNPRYQVTQFGKPVTLSCSQTLNHNVMYWYQQKSSQAPKLLFHYYDKDFNNEADTPDNFQSRRPNTSFCFLDIRSPGLGDTAMYLCATSSKDRFGYTFGSGTRLTVV.

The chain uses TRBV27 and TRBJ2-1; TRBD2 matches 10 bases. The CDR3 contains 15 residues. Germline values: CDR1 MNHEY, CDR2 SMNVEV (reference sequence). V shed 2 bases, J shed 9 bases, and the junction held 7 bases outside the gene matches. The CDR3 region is CASSLAPSSGGEQFF. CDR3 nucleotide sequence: TGTGCCAGCAGTTTAGCCCCCTCTAGCGGGGGTGAGCAGTTCTTC.

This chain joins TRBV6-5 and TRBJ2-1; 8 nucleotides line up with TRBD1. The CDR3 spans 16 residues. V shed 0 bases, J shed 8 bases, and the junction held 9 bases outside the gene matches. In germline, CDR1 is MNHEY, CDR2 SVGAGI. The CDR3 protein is CASSYSTTGGKDEQFF. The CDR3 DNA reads TGTGCCAGCAGTTACTCGACCACAGGGGGTAAAGATGAGCAGTTCTTC.

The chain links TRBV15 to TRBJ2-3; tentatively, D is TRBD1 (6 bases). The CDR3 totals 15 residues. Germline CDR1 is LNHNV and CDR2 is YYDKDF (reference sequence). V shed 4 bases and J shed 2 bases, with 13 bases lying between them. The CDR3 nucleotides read TGTGCCACCAGCACCATACACAGGGACACAGATACGCAGTATTTT. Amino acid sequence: CATSTIHRDTDTQYF.

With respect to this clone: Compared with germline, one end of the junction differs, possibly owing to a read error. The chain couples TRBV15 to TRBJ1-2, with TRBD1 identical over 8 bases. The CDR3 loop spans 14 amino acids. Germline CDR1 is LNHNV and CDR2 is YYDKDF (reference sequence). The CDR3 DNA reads TGTGCCACAAAGACGACAGGGGAGAACTACGGCTACACCTTC. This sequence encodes CATKTTGENYGYTF. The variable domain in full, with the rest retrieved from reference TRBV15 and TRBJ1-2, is DAMVIQNPRYQVTQFGKPVTLSCSQTLNHNVMYWYQQKSSQAPKLLFHYYDKDFNNEADTPDNFQSRRPNTSFCFLDIRSPGLGDTAMYLCATKTTGENYGYTFGSGTRLTVV.

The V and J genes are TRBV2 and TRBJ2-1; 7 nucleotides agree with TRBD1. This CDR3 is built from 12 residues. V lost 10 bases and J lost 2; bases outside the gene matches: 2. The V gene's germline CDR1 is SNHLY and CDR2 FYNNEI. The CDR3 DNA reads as TGTGCCACGGGACAGACCTACAATGAGCAGTTCTTC. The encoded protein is CATGQTYNEQFF.

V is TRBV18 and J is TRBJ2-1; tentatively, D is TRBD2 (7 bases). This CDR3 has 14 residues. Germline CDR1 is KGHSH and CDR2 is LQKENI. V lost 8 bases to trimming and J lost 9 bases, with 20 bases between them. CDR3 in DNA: TGTGCCAGCGCAAAATTTCAAGGGGGGGGTGAGCAGTTCTTC. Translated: CASAKFQGGGEQFF.

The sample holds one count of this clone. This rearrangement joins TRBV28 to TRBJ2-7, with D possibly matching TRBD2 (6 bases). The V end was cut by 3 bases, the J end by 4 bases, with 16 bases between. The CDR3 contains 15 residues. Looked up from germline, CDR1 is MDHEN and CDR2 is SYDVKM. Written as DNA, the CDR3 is TGTGCCAGCAGTTTCAAAGGACTACCAATATACGAGCAGTACTTC. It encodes CASSFKGLPIYEQYF.

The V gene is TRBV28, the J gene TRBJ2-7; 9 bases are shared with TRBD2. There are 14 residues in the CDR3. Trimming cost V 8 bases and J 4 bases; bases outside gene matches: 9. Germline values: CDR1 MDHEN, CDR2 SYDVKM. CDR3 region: CASGEAGGPYEQYF. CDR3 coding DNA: TGTGCCAGCGGGGAGGCGGGAGGGCCGTACGAGCAGTACTTC.

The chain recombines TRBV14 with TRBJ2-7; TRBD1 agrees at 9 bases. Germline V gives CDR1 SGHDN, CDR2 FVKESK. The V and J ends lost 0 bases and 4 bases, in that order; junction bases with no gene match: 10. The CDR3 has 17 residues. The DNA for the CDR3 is TGTGCCAGCAGCCAAGATCCCGCCCGACAGGGGGATTACGAGCAGTACTTC. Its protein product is CASSQDPARQGDYEQYF.

The CDR3 region is CASRAGAGRSENTEAFF. Written as DNA, the CDR3 is TGTGCCAGCAGAGCTGGGGCTGGGAGGTCAGAGAACACTGAAGCTTTCTTT. V is TRBV27 and J is TRBJ1-1, with TRBD1 as a possible D gene (5 bases). From germline, CDR1 is MNHEY and CDR2 SMNVEV (reference sequence). This CDR3 is 17 amino acids long. With 6 bases removed from V and 1 base from J, the gap between germline ends came to 21 bases.

CDR3 in amino acids: CASSPITGVQETQYF. CDR3 DNA sequence: TGTGCCAGCTCACCAATTACAGGGGTCCAAGAGACCCAGTACTTC. This rearrangement joins TRBV18 to TRBJ2-5, with 7 bases lining up with TRBD1. The CDR3 loop spans 15 amino acids. The V gene end was trimmed by 2 bases and the J gene end by 1 base; junction bases not matched to a gene: 4. CDR1 and CDR2 (germline): KGHSH, LQKENI.

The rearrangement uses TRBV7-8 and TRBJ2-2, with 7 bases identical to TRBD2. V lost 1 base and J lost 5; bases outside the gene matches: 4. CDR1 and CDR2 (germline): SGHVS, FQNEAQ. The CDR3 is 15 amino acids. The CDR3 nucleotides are TGTGCCAGCAGCTTAGGGGGCGGGAGTACCGGGGAGCTGTTTTTT. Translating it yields CASSLGGGSTGELFF.

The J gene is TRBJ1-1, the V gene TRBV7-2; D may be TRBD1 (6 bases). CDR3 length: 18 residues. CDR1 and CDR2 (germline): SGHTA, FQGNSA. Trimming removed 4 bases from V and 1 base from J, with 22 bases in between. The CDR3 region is CASSSPPWTEQKNTEAFF. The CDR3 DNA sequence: TGTGCCAGCAGCTCACCCCCTTGGACAGAGCAGAAGAACACTGAAGCTTTCTTT.

The CDR3 sequence: CASSSRQDNEQFF. In DNA form, the CDR3 reads TGTGCCAGCAGTTCCCGACAGGACAATGAGCAGTTCTTC. The J gene is TRBJ2-1, the V gene TRBV27, with D perhaps matching TRBD1 (6 bases). In germline, CDR1 is MNHEY, CDR2 SMNVEV (reference sequence). The CDR3 runs to 13 residues. V lost 4 bases and J 5 bases, leaving 9 bases between the germline ends.

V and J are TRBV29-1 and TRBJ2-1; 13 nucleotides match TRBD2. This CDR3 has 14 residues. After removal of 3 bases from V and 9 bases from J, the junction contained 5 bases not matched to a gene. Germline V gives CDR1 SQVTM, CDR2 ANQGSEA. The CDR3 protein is CSVDGLAGECEQFF. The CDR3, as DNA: TGCAGCGTTGACGGACTAGCGGGAGAGTGTGAGCAGTTCTTC.

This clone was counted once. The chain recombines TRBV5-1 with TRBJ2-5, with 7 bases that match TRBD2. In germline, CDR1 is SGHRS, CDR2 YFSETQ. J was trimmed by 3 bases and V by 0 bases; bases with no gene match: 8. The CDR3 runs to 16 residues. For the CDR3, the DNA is TGCGCCAGCAGCTTGGCCTCAGGGCTAGCGGAAGAGACCCAGTACTTC. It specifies CASSLASGLAEETQYF.